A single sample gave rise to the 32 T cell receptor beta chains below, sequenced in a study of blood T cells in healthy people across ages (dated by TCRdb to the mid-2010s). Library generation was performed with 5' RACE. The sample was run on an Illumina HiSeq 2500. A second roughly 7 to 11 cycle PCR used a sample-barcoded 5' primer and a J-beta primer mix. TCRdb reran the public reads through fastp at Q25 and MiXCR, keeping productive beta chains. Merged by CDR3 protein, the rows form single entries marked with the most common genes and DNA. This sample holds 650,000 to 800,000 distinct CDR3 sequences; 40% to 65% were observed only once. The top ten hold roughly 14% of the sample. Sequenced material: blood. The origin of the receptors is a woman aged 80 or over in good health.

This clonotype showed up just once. As DNA, the CDR3 is TGTGCCACCAGCGGCGAGCGAGACTACAATGAGCAGTACTTC. Translating gives CATSGERDYNEQYF. The chain recombines TRBV15 with TRBJ2-7; possible D gene TRBD2, 5 bases. Germline CDR1 and CDR2: LNHNV and YYDKDF (reference sequence). The V and J ends lost 5 bases and 7 bases respectively, with 18 bases between them. The CDR3 has 14 amino acids.

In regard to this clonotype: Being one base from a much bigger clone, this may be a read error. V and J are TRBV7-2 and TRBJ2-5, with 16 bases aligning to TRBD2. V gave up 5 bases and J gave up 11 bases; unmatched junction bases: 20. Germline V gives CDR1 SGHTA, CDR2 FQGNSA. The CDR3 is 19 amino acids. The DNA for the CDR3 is TGTGCCAGCAGCCGAGTAGGGACTAGCGGGGGGGCGGTGTACAATGAGCAGTACTTC. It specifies CASSRVGTSGGAVYNEQYF. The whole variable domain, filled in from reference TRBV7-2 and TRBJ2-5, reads GAGVSQSPSNKVTEKGKDVELRCDPISGHTALYWYRQSLGQGLEFLIYFQGNSAPDKSGLPSDRFSAERTGGSVSTLTIQRTQQEDSAVYLCASSRVGTSGGAVYNEQYFGPGTRLLVL.

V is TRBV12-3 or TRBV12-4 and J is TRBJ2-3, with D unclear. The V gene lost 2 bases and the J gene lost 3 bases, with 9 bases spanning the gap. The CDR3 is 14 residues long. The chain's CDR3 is CASSLLERTDTQYF. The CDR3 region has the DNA TGTGCCAGCAGTTTACTAGAGAGAACAGATACGCAGTATTTT.

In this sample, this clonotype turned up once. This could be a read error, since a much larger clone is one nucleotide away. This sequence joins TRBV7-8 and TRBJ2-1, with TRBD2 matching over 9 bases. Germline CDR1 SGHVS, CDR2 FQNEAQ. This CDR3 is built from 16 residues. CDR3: CVSSLPAGGNYNEQFF. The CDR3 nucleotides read TGTGTCAGCAGCTTACCAGCGGGAGGTAATTACAATGAGCAGTTCTTC.

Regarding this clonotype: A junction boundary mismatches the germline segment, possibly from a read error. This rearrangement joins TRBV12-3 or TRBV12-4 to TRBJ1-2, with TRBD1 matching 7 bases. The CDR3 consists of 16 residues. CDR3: CASSSPTGTGTYDYTF. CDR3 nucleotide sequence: TGTGCCAGCAGCTCTCCGACAGGGACGGGTACCTATGACTACACCTTC.

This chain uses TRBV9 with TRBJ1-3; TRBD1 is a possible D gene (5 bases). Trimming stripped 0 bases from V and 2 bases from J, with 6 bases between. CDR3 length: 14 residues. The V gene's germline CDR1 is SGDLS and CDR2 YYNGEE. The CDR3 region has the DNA TGTGCCAGCAGCGTAGTGGGGGCTGGAAACACCATATATTTT. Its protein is CASSVVGAGNTIYF.

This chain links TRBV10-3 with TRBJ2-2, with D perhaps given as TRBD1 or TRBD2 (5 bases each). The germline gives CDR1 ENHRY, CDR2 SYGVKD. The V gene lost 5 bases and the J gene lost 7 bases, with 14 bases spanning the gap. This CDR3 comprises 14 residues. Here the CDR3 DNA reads TGTGCCATCAGTTCCGGGACGATCATCGGGGAGCTGTTTTTT. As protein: CAISSGTIIGELFF.

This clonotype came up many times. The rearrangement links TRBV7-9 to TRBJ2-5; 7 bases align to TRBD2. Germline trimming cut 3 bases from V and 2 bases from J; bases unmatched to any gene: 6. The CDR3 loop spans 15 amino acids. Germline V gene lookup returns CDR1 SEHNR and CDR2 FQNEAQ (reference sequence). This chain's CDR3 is CASSFTSSGQETQYF. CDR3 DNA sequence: TGTGCCAGCAGCTTCACGTCTAGCGGACAAGAGACCCAGTACTTC.

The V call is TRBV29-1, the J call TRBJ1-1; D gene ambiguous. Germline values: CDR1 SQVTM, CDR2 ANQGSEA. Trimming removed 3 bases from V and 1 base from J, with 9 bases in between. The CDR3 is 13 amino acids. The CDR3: CSVDIGQNTEAFF. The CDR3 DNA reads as TGCAGCGTTGATATAGGGCAGAACACTGAAGCTTTCTTT.

CDR3 loop: CSVEVAGDIQYF. The CDR3 coding sequence is TGCAGCGTTGAGGTAGCGGGAGACATCCAGTACTTC. This chain uses TRBV29-1 with TRBJ2-5; 9 bases map to TRBD2. V shed 3 bases and J 10 bases; nucleotides not matched to a gene: 6. The CDR3 has 12 amino acids. CDR1 is SQVTM and CDR2 is ANQGSEA in the germline V gene.

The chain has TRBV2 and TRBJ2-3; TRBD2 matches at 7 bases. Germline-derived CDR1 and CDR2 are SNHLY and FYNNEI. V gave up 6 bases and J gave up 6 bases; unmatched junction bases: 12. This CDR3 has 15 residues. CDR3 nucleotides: TGTGCCAGCAGGACTAGCACCTTTATAGGGGATACGCAGTATTTT. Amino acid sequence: CASRTSTFIGDTQYF.

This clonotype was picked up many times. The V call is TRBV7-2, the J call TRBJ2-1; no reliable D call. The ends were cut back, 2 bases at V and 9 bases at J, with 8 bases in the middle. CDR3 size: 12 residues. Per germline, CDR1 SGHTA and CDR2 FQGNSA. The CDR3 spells CASSLSESEQFF. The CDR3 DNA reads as TGTGCCAGCAGCTTATCCGAAAGTGAGCAGTTCTTC.

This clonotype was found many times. As DNA, the CDR3 is TGTGCCAGCAGTCCGCAGGGACAGTCCTACAATGAGCAGTTCTTC. Translation gives CASSPQGQSYNEQFF. The V and J genes are TRBV12-3 or TRBV12-4 and TRBJ2-1; 7 nucleotides agree with TRBD1. This CDR3 spans 15 amino acids. V was pared by 5 bases and J by 1 base, with 5 bases of the junction left unmatched.

This CDR3 reads CASSIDGRITDTQYF. CDR3 bases: TGTGCCAGTAGTATAGATGGCAGGATAACAGATACGCAGTATTTT. The chain recombines TRBV19 with TRBJ2-3, with unresolved D. Trimming removed 0 bases from V and 3 bases from J, with 10 bases in between. The CDR3 runs to 15 residues. CDR1 and CDR2 (germline): LNHDA, SQIVND (reference sequence).

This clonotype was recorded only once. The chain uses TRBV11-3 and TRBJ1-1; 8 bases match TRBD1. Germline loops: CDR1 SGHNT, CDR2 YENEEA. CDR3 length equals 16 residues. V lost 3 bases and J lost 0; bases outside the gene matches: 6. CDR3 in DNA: TGTGCCAGCAGCTTGATCAGGGGGCCAATGAACACTGAAGCTTTCTTT. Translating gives CASSLIRGPMNTEAFF. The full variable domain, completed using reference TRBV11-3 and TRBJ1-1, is EAGVVQSPRYKIIEKKQPVAFWCNPISGHNTLYWYLQNLGQGPELLIRYENEEAVDDSQLPKDRFSAERLKGVDSTLKIQPAELGDSAVYLCASSLIRGPMNTEAFFGQGTRLTVV.

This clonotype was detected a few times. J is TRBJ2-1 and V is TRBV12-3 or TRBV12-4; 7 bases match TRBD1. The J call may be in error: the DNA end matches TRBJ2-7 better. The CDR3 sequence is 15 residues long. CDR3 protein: CASMGQRSSYNEQYF. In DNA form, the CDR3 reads TGTGCCAGCATGGGACAGAGGAGCTCCTACAATGAGCAGTACTTC.

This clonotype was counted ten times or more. CDR3 coding DNA: TGTGCCAGCAGTTTATATCAGCCCCAGCATTTT. Translation: CASSLYQPQHF. This chain connects TRBV28 to TRBJ1-5; D remains ambiguous. Germline loops: CDR1 MDHEN, CDR2 SYDVKM. V was pared by 1 base and J by 5 bases, with 0 bases between. CDR3 length equals 11 residues.

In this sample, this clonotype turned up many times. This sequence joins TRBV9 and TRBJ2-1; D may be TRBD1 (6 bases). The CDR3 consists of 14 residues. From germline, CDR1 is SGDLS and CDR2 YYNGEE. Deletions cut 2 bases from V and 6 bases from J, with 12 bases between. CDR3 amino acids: CASSVVQGSNEQFF. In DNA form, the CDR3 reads TGTGCCAGCAGCGTTGTACAGGGCTCCAATGAGCAGTTCTTC.

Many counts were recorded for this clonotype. The CDR3 loop reads CASSYFVRGRRETQYF. For the CDR3, the DNA is TGTGCCAGCAGTTACTTCGTCAGGGGGCGCAGGGAGACCCAGTACTTC. The V gene is TRBV6-6, the J gene TRBJ2-5; TRBD1 aligns across 8 bases. Per the germline V gene, CDR1 is MNHNY and CDR2 is SVGAGI (reference sequence). The ends lost 1 base at V and 5 bases at J; junction bases unmatched: 9. The CDR3 is 16 residues long.

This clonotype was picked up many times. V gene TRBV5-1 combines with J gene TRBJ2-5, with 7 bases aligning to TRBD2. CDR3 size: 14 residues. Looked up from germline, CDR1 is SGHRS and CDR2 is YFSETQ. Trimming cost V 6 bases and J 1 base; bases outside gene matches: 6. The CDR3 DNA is TGCGCCAGCACTCTCCGGGGGGTCCAAGAGACCCAGTACTTC. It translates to CASTLRGVQETQYF.

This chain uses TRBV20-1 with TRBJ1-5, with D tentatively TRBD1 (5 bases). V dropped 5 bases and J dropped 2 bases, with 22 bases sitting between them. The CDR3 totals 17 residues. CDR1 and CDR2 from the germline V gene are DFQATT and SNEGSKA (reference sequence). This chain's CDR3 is CSAFKPGRRVGNQPQHF. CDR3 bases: TGCAGTGCTTTCAAACCGGGACGGAGAGTTGGCAATCAGCCCCAGCATTTT.

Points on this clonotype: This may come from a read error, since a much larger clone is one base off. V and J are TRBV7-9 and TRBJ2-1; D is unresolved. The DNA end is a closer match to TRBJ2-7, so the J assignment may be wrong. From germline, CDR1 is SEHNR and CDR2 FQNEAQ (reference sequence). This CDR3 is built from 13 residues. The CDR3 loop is CASIENSYNEQYF. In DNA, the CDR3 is TGTGCCAGCATTGAGAACTCCTACAATGAGCAGTACTTC.

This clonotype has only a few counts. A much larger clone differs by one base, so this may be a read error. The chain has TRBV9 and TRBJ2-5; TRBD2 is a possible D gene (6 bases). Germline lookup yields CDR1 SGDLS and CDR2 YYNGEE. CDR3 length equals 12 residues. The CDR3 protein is CECGVPYNEQYF. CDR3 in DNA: TGTGAATGCGGGGTGCCCTACAATGAGCAGTACTTC.

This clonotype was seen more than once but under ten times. CDR3 sequence: CASSLAPRQGAGAFF. The CDR3 nucleotides read TGTGCCAGCAGCTTGGCCCCCCGACAGGGGGCGGGAGCTTTCTTT. The chain joins TRBV5-6 to TRBJ1-1, with 10 bases identical to TRBD1. Germline V gene data show CDR1 as SGHDT and CDR2 as YYEEEE. Losses at the gene ends were 0 bases for V and 10 bases for J; bases not matched to a gene: 9. This CDR3 is built from 15 residues.

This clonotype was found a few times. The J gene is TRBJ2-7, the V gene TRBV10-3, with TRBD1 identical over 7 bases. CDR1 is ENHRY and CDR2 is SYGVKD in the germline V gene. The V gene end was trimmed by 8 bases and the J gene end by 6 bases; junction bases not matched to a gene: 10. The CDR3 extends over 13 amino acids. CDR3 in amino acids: CAIHRDSPCEQYF. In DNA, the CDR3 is TGTGCCATCCATCGGGACAGTCCCTGCGAGCAGTACTTC.

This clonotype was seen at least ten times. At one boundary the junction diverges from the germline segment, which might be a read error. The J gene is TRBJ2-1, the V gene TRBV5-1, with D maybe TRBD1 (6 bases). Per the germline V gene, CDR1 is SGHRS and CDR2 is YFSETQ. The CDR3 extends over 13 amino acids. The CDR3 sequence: CASSLGGFNEQFF. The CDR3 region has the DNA TGTGCCAGCAGCTTAGGGGGTTTCAATGAGCAGTTCTTC.

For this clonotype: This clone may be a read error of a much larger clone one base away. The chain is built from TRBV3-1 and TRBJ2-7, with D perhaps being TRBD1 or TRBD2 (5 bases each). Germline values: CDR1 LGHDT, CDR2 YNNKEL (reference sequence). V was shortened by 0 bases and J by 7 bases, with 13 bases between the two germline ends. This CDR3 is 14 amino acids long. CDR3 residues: CASSQDRGFNEQYF. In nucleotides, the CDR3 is TGTGCCAGCAGCCAAGATCGGGGCTTCAATGAGCAGTACTTC.

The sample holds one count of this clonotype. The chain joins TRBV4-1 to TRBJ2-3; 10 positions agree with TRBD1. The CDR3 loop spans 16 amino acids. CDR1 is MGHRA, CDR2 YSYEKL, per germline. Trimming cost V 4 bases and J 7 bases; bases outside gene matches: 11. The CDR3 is CASSPEPGQGLHTQYF. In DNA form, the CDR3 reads TGCGCCAGCAGCCCCGAGCCGGGACAGGGGTTACATACGCAGTATTTT.

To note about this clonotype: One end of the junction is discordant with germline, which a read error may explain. This chain's CDR3 is CSGSGLSSYNEQFF. CDR3 bases: TGTAGCGGATCGGGACTCAGCTCCTACAATGAGCAGTTCTTC. J is TRBJ2-1 and V is TRBV29-1; tentatively, D is TRBD2 (6 bases). The CDR3 is 14 amino acids. Germline CDR1 reads SQVTM; CDR2 reads ANQGSEA.

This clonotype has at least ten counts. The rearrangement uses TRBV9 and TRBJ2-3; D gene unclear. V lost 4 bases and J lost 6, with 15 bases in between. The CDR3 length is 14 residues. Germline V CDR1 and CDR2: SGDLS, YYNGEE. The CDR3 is CASSPFVSRDTQYF. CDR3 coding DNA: TGTGCCAGCAGCCCCTTCGTGTCCAGGGATACGCAGTATTTT.

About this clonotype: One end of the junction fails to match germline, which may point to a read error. The CDR3 nucleotides read TGTGCCTGCAGCCTCACCGGGGGTGCCACTGAAGCTTTCTTT. This gives the protein CACSLTGGATEAFF. This sequence joins TRBV27 and TRBJ1-1, with a weak D call TRBD1 (5 bases). This CDR3 has 14 amino acids. CDR1 is MNHEY and CDR2 is SMNVEV in the germline V gene (reference sequence).

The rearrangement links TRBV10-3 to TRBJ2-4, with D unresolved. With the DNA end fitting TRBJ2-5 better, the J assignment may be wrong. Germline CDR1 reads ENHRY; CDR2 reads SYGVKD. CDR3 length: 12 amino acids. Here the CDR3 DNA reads TGTGCCATCACAGACAACCAAGAGACCCAGTACTTC. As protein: CAITDNQETQYF.